Following are 25 T cell receptor beta chains from one sample sequenced in a study of T cell responses to AZD1222 COVID-19 vaccine. TCRdb's copy holds only in-frame clones and misses some; the assay was immunoSEQ multiplex PCR. The data show more than 150,000 clones, around nine tenths seen once. Sequenced here: peripheral blood, sampled on day 0 of AZD1222 vaccination. Every receptor here comes from an adult in good health.

The J gene is TRBJ2-7, the V gene TRBV2, with a weak D call TRBD2 (5 bases). The germline CDR1 and CDR2 sequences are SNHLY and FYNNEI. The CDR3 runs to 12 residues. Between the trimmed V and J ends, which lost 4 bases and 6 bases, there was a span of 10 bases. CDR3 nucleotide sequence: TGTGCCAGCAGTGTAAGCGGTGGCGAGCAGTACTTC. Translated, it gives CASSVSGGEQYF.

The chain uses TRBV5-1 and TRBJ2-5; D not resolved. Germline V gene data show CDR1 as SGHRS and CDR2 as YFSETQ. This CDR3 has 14 amino acids. With 0 bases removed from V and 4 bases from J, the gap between germline ends came to 10 bases. The CDR3, as DNA: TGCGCCAGCAGCTTGGCGGGCCGGCGAGAGACCCAGTACTTC. It specifies CASSLAGRRETQYF.

V is TRBV18 and J is TRBJ2-7, with D possibly being TRBD1 (5 bases). CDR1 KGHSH and CDR2 LQKENI come from the germline V gene. The V end lost 2 bases, the J end lost 3 bases, and 14 bases lay between the germline ends. The CDR3 sequence is 15 residues long. The CDR3 DNA reads TGTGCCAGCTCACCAGGTTCAGGGTTCGGCTACGAGCAGTACTTC. This sequence encodes CASSPGSGFGYEQYF.

The V and J genes are TRBV7-8 and TRBJ2-5, with D possibly called TRBD1 or TRBD2 (6 bases each). Germline assignment: CDR1 SGHVS and CDR2 FQNEAQ. V was clipped by 6 bases and J by 1 base, with 15 bases between them. The CDR3 has 15 residues. In nucleotides, the CDR3 is TGTGCCAGCAGAGGAAGGAGGGGGAGCCAAGAGACCCAGTACTTC. It codes for CASRGRRGSQETQYF.

The rearrangement links TRBV19 to TRBJ2-4, with 7 bases identical to TRBD2. Germline V gives CDR1 LNHDA, CDR2 SQIVND (reference sequence). This CDR3 region has 12 residues. V shed 10 bases, J shed 6 bases, and the junction held 6 bases outside the gene matches. This CDR3 is CATQGGVNIQYF. The CDR3 DNA reads as TGTGCCACCCAGGGAGGGGTAAACATTCAGTACTTC.

This clone was counted only a few times. This chain links TRBV2 with TRBJ1-6; D gene uncertain. This CDR3 spans 11 amino acids. Trimming pared 8 bases from V and 7 bases from J, leaving 6 bases between. Germline loops: CDR1 SNHLY, CDR2 FYNNEI. The chain's CDR3 is CASGGNSPLHF. CDR3 sequence (DNA): TGTGCCAGCGGAGGGAATTCACCCCTCCACTTT.

The chain recombines TRBV10-1 with TRBJ2-5, with D uncertain. With 0 bases removed from V and 4 bases from J, the gap between germline ends came to 3 bases. The CDR3 totals 12 residues. Germline CDR1 and CDR2: WNHNN and SYGVQD (reference sequence). The CDR3 DNA is TGCGCCAGCAGTGAGTCGCCAGAGACCCAGTACTTC. Encoded protein: CASSESPETQYF.

The rearrangement uses TRBV10-3 and TRBJ2-1; D may be TRBD1 or TRBD2 (6 bases each). Trimming removed 7 bases from V and 8 bases from J, with 21 bases in between. CDR1 is ENHRY and CDR2 is SYGVKD in the germline V gene. The CDR3 is 15 amino acids. CDR3 coding DNA: TGTGCCATCATCAAGGGGGGAAGTTCGGTCGATGAGCAGTTCTTC. It codes for CAIIKGGSSVDEQFF.

The chain employs TRBV7-6 and TRBJ1-1, with D possibly TRBD1 on 5 matching bases. The CDR3 runs to 15 residues. Per germline, CDR1 SGHVS and CDR2 FNYEAQ. The ends were cut back, 1 base at V and 4 bases at J, with 13 bases in the middle. The CDR3 DNA is TGTGCCAGCAGCTTAGGGGGGGTGGACACCACTGAAGCTTTCTTT. This encodes CASSLGGVDTTEAFF.

This chain connects TRBV21-1 to TRBJ2-5; TRBD2, the D gene given by the table, was not confirmed from the DNA. TRBV21-1 is designated a pseudogene. This CDR3 is 17 amino acids long. CDR3 amino acids: CASSNSEKGHSRETQYF. DNA for the CDR3: TGTGCCAGCAGCAATAGCGAAAAGGGTCACTCCAGAGAGACCCAGTACTTC.

A word on this clone: Other DNA sequences in the same sample also yield this CDR3. The CDR3 loop is CASSVDGNQPQHF. The CDR3 region has the DNA TGTGCCAGCAGTGTGGACGGTAATCAGCCCCAGCATTTT. The V gene is TRBV9, the J gene TRBJ1-5; unclear D gene. The CDR3 is 13 amino acids. Trimming took off 5 bases at V and 4 bases at J, with 10 bases between the two ends. Germline V gene sequence: CDR1 SGDLS, CDR2 YYNGEE.

This rearrangement joins TRBV3-1 (or the pseudogene TRBV3-2) to TRBJ1-1, with D perhaps matching TRBD1 (5 bases). The germline V gene encodes CDR1 LGHDT and CDR2 YNNKEL (reference sequence). Trimming took 5 bases from V and 10 from J, leaving 17 bases between them. The CDR3 has 13 amino acids. The CDR3 loop is CASSAARGAPAFF. For the CDR3, the DNA is TGTGCCAGCAGCGCCGCACGAGGGGCGCCAGCTTTCTTT.

This CDR3 is CASSFEGRETQYF. In nucleotides, the CDR3 is TGTGCCAGCAGCTTTGAGGGAAGGGAGACCCAGTACTTC. The rearrangement links TRBV11-3 to TRBJ2-5; maybe TRBD2 (5 bases). The CDR3 length is 13 residues. V lost 3 bases, J lost 5 bases, and 10 bases lay in between. The germline V gene encodes CDR1 SGHNT and CDR2 YENEEA.

The chain carries TRBV15 and TRBJ1-4; 8 nucleotides agree with TRBD1. Germline trimming cut 3 bases from V and 8 bases from J; bases unmatched to any gene: 2. CDR3 length equals 13 residues. CDR1 and CDR2 from the germline V gene are LNHNV and YYDKDF (reference sequence). The CDR3 is CATSRDRVEKLFF. The DNA of the CDR3 is TGTGCCACCAGCAGGGACAGGGTAGAAAAACTGTTTTTT.

The chain employs TRBV3-1 (or the pseudogene TRBV3-2) and TRBJ2-1, with 7 bases that match TRBD1. The length of the CDR3 is 15 residues. Germline-derived CDR1 and CDR2 are LGHDT and YNNKEL (reference sequence). J gave up 0 bases and V 6 bases, and 5 bases lay outside the gene matches. For the CDR3, the DNA is TGTGCCAGCAGGGGACAGCGAGGCTCCTACAATGAGCAGTTCTTC. Translation gives CASRGQRGSYNEQFF.

This chain connects TRBV12-2 to TRBJ2-2; the table's TRBD1 call for D was not verified on the DNA. TRBV12-2 is a pseudogene segment. This CDR3 has 16 amino acids. CDR3 protein: CASRLSSWAHTGELFF. The CDR3 DNA follows: TGTGCAAGTCGCCTTTCTTCTTGGGCCCACACCGGGGAGCTGTTTTTT.

V and J are TRBV7-2 and TRBJ2-6, with D possibly TRBD2 on 6 matching bases. The CDR3 contains 15 residues. V was trimmed by 1 base and J by 4 bases, leaving 8 bases between them. Germline V CDR1 and CDR2: SGHTA, FQGNSA. This CDR3 is CASSLEEGGANVLTF. The CDR3 DNA is TGTGCCAGCAGCTTAGAGGAGGGCGGGGCCAACGTCCTGACTTTC.

This chain links TRBV18 with TRBJ2-7, with 10 bases that match TRBD1. Germline values: CDR1 KGHSH, CDR2 LQKENI. V shed 3 bases and J 2 bases; nucleotides not matched to a gene: 4. The CDR3 runs 15 residues. CDR3 residues: CASSPGQGGTYEQYF. The CDR3 DNA reads as TGTGCCAGCTCACCCGGACAGGGGGGAACCTACGAGCAGTACTTC.

This clone was seen only once. This sequence joins TRBV2 and TRBJ2-3; TRBD1 is a possible D gene (5 bases). CDR1 and CDR2 (germline): SNHLY, FYNNEI. Trimming cost V 6 bases and J 5 bases, with 18 bases left between them. CDR3 size: 15 residues. CDR3 protein: CASRFPRERGDTQYF. CDR3 coding DNA: TGTGCCAGCAGATTCCCCAGGGAAAGGGGAGATACGCAGTATTTT.

The chain joins TRBV11-2 to TRBJ1-4; TRBD1 matches 7 bases. J lost 5 bases, V lost 6 bases, and 9 bases had no gene match. CDR1 is SGHAT, CDR2 FQNNGV, per germline. The CDR3 contains 15 residues. The CDR3 nucleotides are TGTGCCAGCAGTGCTGGACAGGCGAGGAATGAAAAACTGTTTTTT. It encodes CASSAGQARNEKLFF.

The genes are TRBV15 and TRBJ1-5, with TRBD1 matching 7 bases. CDR3 length: 16 residues. The V gene's germline CDR1 is LNHNV and CDR2 YYDKDF (reference sequence). Trimming took 4 bases from V and 9 from J; bases not matched to a gene: 15. Here the CDR3 DNA reads TGTGCCACCAGCACCAGACCTAACAGGGGTCGAGGGCCCCAGCATTTT. Its translation: CATSTRPNRGRGPQHF.

With regard to this clone: Other DNA variants within this sample encode the same CDR3. V is TRBV2 and J is TRBJ1-6; D may be TRBD1 (5 bases). Per the germline V gene, CDR1 is SNHLY and CDR2 is FYNNEI. The CDR3 spans 14 residues. Trimming removed 4 bases from V and 7 bases from J, with 11 bases in between. The CDR3 sequence is CASSGGGENSPLHF. The DNA of the CDR3 is TGTGCCAGCAGTGGCGGGGGGGAGAATTCACCCCTCCACTTT.

The genes are TRBV27 and TRBJ2-1, with TRBD2 as a possible D gene (6 bases). The V end lost 7 bases, the J end lost 10 bases, and 17 bases lay between the germline ends. The CDR3 totals 13 residues. Germline CDR1 and CDR2: MNHEY and SMNVEV (reference sequence). The CDR3 here is CASILGRGGEQFF. CDR3 DNA sequence: TGTGCCAGCATCCTAGGGCGGGGCGGGGAGCAGTTCTTC.

In its sample, this clone was seen once. The chain is built from TRBV5-1 and TRBJ1-3; D is unresolved. Trimming took 0 bases from V and 2 from J, leaving 9 bases between them. CDR1 and CDR2 from the germline V gene are SGHRS and YFSETQ. There are 15 residues in the CDR3. The CDR3 nucleotides are TGCGCCAGCAGCTTGGACCAGCTTGCTGGAAACACCATATATTTT. Its translation: CASSLDQLAGNTIYF.

This clone was recorded a few times. This rearrangement joins TRBV6-1 to TRBJ1-3; D remains ambiguous. Trimming took off 4 bases at V and 0 bases at J, with 13 bases between the two ends. This CDR3 has 16 amino acids. Germline CDR1 MNHNS, CDR2 SASEGT. The CDR3 region has the DNA TGTGCCAGCAGTGTGCAGTCGACGATCTCTGGAAACACCATATATTTT. It specifies CASSVQSTISGNTIYF.